Each of the 20 T cell receptor beta chains below was sequenced from the same sample in a study of blood T cell repertoires in COVID-19. TCRdb's copy holds only in-frame clones and misses some; the assay was immunoSEQ multiplex PCR. The top ten clones hold roughly 12% of a sample with approximately 400,000 clones, about 91% of them seen once. The sample taken for sequencing was peripheral blood. Receptor source: a woman between 50 and 59 years old with COVID-19, enrolled during active disease.

Details on this clone: Other nucleotide sequences in the sample specify the same CDR3. The chain couples TRBV10-1 to TRBJ2-2; perhaps TRBD1 as D (6 bases). V was trimmed by 0 bases and J by 5 bases, leaving 7 bases between them. This CDR3 has 14 amino acids. CDR1 and CDR2 from the germline V gene are WNHNN and SYGVQD (reference sequence). CDR3 residues: CASSESGGTGELFF. The CDR3, as DNA: TGCGCCAGCAGTGAGTCAGGGGGTACCGGGGAGCTGTTTTTT.

The genes are TRBV21-1 and TRBJ1-1; the DNA was not compared with TRBD1, the D call given in the table. TRBV21-1 is a pseudogene locus. The CDR3 spans 18 residues. In nucleotides, the CDR3 is TGTGCCAGCAGCAAACGCCCCCGATGGGACAGGGGGTACACTGAAGCTTTCTTT. Translating it yields CASSKRPRWDRGYTEAFF.

This clone was observed once. The rearrangement joins TRBV11-3 to TRBJ2-1; 7 nucleotides agree with TRBD2. Losses at the gene ends were 6 bases for V and 2 bases for J; bases not matched to a gene: 7. Germline V gene sequence: CDR1 SGHNT, CDR2 YENEEA. This CDR3 is built from 15 residues. The CDR3 loop reads CASSHRRGAYNEQFF. CDR3 bases: TGTGCCAGCAGTCACCGCCGGGGGGCCTACAATGAGCAGTTCTTC.

The chain uses TRBV19 and TRBJ2-3; 9 nucleotides agree with TRBD2. CDR1 and CDR2 (germline): LNHDA, SQIVND (reference sequence). After removal of 7 bases from V and 2 bases from J, the junction contained 4 bases not matched to a gene. The CDR3 has 14 residues. This CDR3 reads CASTPGLATDTQYF. The CDR3 nucleotides read TGTGCCAGTACCCCGGGACTAGCCACAGATACGCAGTATTTT. Variable domain in full (rest from reference TRBV19 and TRBJ2-3): DGGITQSPKYLFRKEGQNVTLSCEQNLNHDAMYWYRQDPGQGLRLIYYSQIVNDFQKGDIAEGYSVSREKKESFPLTVTSAQKNPTAFYLCASTPGLATDTQYFGPGTRLTVL.

In its sample, this clone was seen once. The chain uses TRBV5-4 and TRBJ2-2; D ambiguous. Germline V CDR1 and CDR2: SGHNT, YYREEE (reference sequence). V lost 4 bases and J lost 6, with 13 bases in between. This CDR3 has 14 residues. The CDR3 coding sequence is TGTGCCAGCAGCCCCCCCGGAGAGGCCGGGGAGCTGTTTTTT. Protein product: CASSPPGEAGELFF.

The V gene is TRBV11-2, the J gene TRBJ1-4; D possibly corresponds to TRBD1 (5 bases). Trimming left V 2 bases short and J 10 bases short, with 17 bases between. Per the germline V gene, CDR1 is SGHAT and CDR2 is FQNNGV. CDR3 length: 15 residues. DNA of the CDR3: TGTGCCAGCAGCTTATGGACACTCGAAAGGGTAAAACTGTTTTTT. Translating gives CASSLWTLERVKLFF.

This chain links TRBV14 with TRBJ1-1, with 7 bases matching TRBD1. Germline CDR1 SGHDN, CDR2 FVKESK. Losses at the gene ends were 5 bases for V and 5 bases for J; bases not matched to a gene: 11. This CDR3 is built from 15 residues. This CDR3 reads CASSYTRTGQTEAFF. In DNA, the CDR3 is TGTGCCAGCAGCTACACCAGGACAGGTCAAACTGAAGCTTTCTTT.

A single count supports this clone. The CDR3 nucleotides are TGTGCCAGAAGCACCTACGGACAGACCTCCTACAATGAGCAGTTCTTC. Protein sequence: CARSTYGQTSYNEQFF. J is TRBJ2-1 and V is TRBV5-3; weak D call: TRBD1 (6 bases). TRBV5-3 is an open reading frame whose function is uncertain. The CDR3 runs 16 residues. V lost 4 bases and J lost 0, with 14 bases in between.

The gene calls are TRBV28 and TRBJ2-1, with D possibly matching TRBD2 (6 bases). The CDR3 has 16 residues. V lost 5 bases and J 7 bases, leaving 21 bases between the germline ends. Germline CDR1 reads MDHEN; CDR2 reads SYDVKM. The CDR3 DNA follows: TGTGCCAGCAGTCTAGGCGGCGGGGCGGGGTCGAATGAGCAGTTCTTC. This gives the protein CASSLGGGAGSNEQFF.

This clone was recorded once. Other DNA sequences from this sample encode an identical CDR3 as well. This chain's CDR3 is CASSLDRGIYEQYF. The CDR3 DNA is TGTGCCAGCAGCTTAGACAGGGGGATCTACGAGCAGTACTTC. V gene TRBV5-4 combines with J gene TRBJ2-7; 9 bases are a match to TRBD1. Looked up from germline, CDR1 is SGHNT and CDR2 is YYREEE (reference sequence). V was clipped by 2 bases and J by 3 bases; unmatched bases: 3. The CDR3 totals 14 residues.

There are many counts of this clone. This rearrangement joins TRBV30 to TRBJ1-2; D not resolved. This CDR3 is built from 13 residues. Germline V CDR1 and CDR2: GTSNPN, SVGIG (reference sequence). Trimming cost V 0 bases and J 5 bases, with 10 bases left between them. The CDR3 DNA sequence: TGTGCCTGGAGTGTAGAGGCGGATTATGGCTACACCTTC. Protein: CAWSVEADYGYTF.

On this clone: Other DNA variants within this sample encode the same CDR3. The chain combines TRBV2 with TRBJ1-1; the D gene is possibly TRBD1 (5 bases). Trimming took 4 bases from V and 1 from J, leaving 7 bases between them. CDR1 SNHLY and CDR2 FYNNEI come from the germline V gene. The CDR3 contains 13 residues. The CDR3, as DNA: TGTGCCAGCAGTGTTCAGGGGAACACTGAAGCTTTCTTT. Protein: CASSVQGNTEAFF.

V and J are TRBV5-4 and TRBJ1-2; possible D gene TRBD1, 5 bases. V lost 3 bases and J 4 bases, leaving 16 bases between the germline ends. Looked up from germline, CDR1 is SGHNT and CDR2 is YYREEE (reference sequence). This CDR3 has 15 amino acids. CDR3 bases: TGTGCCAGCAGCTCGAGGACAATCGAAGCCTATGGCTACACCTTC. This sequence encodes CASSSRTIEAYGYTF.

In its sample, this clone was seen once. The gene calls are TRBV6-5 and TRBJ1-1, with a tentative D call TRBD1 (5 bases). This CDR3 spans 15 amino acids. The V end was cut by 11 bases, the J end by 3 bases, with 22 bases between. Germline CDR1 MNHEY, CDR2 SVGAGI. CDR3 region: CACVIDSNQDTEAFF. The CDR3 DNA reads TGTGCCTGTGTCATAGACAGTAACCAAGACACTGAAGCTTTCTTT.

CDR3 region: CASSSDRAGANVLTF. CDR3 coding DNA: TGTGCCAGCAGCTCAGACAGAGCTGGGGCCAACGTCCTGACTTTC. The rearrangement uses TRBV2 and TRBJ2-6; possibly TRBD1 for D (5 bases). CDR1 and CDR2 (germline): SNHLY, FYNNEI. CDR3 length equals 15 residues. Trimming removed 6 bases at V and 2 bases at J, with 11 bases between.

This clone was seen more than once but under ten times. The rearrangement uses TRBV27 and TRBJ1-2; D is undetermined. Germline V gene lookup returns CDR1 MNHEY and CDR2 SMNVEV (reference sequence). Trimming pared 4 bases from V and 7 bases from J, leaving 13 bases between. This CDR3 contains 13 residues. The CDR3 DNA reads as TGTGCCAGCAGTTATAAGGGAGGCTTTGGCTACACCTTC. Translation gives CASSYKGGFGYTF.

This clone has just one count. This chain joins TRBV25-1 and TRBJ2-5; TRBD2 matches at 7 bases. CDR1 and CDR2 (germline): MGHDK, SYGVNS. The CDR3 spans 14 residues. The ends lost 3 bases at V and 4 bases at J; junction bases unmatched: 5. This CDR3 is CASSESLAIETQYF. The CDR3 bases are TGTGCCAGCAGTGAGTCACTAGCGATAGAGACCCAGTACTTC.

CDR3 sequence reads: CASGTGVIYEQYF. Written as DNA, the CDR3 is TGTGCCAGTGGGACAGGGGTTATCTACGAGCAGTACTTC. The chain uses TRBV27 and TRBJ2-7; 10 bases fit TRBD1. The ends lost 9 bases at V and 3 bases at J; junction bases unmatched: 5. Germline CDR1 is MNHEY and CDR2 is SMNVEV (reference sequence). The CDR3 loop spans 13 amino acids.

The chain uses TRBV5-1 and TRBJ1-1, with D tentatively TRBD1 (6 bases). V was cut by 3 bases and J by 1 base, with 13 bases left in between. The CDR3 runs 15 residues. CDR1 SGHRS and CDR2 YFSETQ come from the germline V gene. The CDR3 nucleotides are TGCGCCAGCAGCTCCACGGGACACCGGAACACTGAAGCTTTCTTT. Amino acids: CASSSTGHRNTEAFF.

The V gene is TRBV19, the J gene TRBJ1-5; D is unresolved. Germline-derived CDR1 and CDR2 are LNHDA and SQIVND (reference sequence). The ends were cut back, 5 bases at V and 3 bases at J, with 11 bases in the middle. The CDR3 is 14 residues long. The CDR3: CASSAQVNNQPQHF. The DNA of the CDR3 is TGTGCCAGTAGTGCACAAGTGAACAATCAGCCCCAGCATTTT.